This is a list of T cell receptor beta chains from one sample in a study of glioma-infiltrating T cells. Each CDR3 protein is one row after TCRdb ran MiXCR on the multiplex PCR reads. The table lists more than 90,000 distinct CDR3 sequences, approximately 42% of them singletons. The specimen sequenced was glioma tissue, nonneoplastic brain tissue, or PBMCs (not recorded which). The receptors stem from a human donor with low-grade glioma or glioblastoma, undergoing nonglioma brain surgery, or in good health (not recorded which). CDR3s include the opening cysteine and the closing phenylalanine or tryptophan. D genes are given only for firm matches. Not all rows give a size; the values are once, few, many and, for expanded clones, a class.

abundance	v_gene	len	d_gene	j_gene	CDR3nt	CDR3aa
few	TRBV18	16	TRBD2	TRBJ2-3	TGTGCCAGCTCTCCGGACCTTAGCGGGGACACAGATACGCAGTATTTT	CASSPDLSGDTDTQYF
many	TRBV7-9	13	-	TRBJ2-5	TGTGCCAGCAGCCCAGAGATGGAAGAGACCCAGTACTTC	CASSPEMEETQYF
many	TRBV19	17	-	TRBJ1-3	TGTGCCAGTAGTATAGATCCGGAAGGGAGCTCTGGAAACACCATATATTTT	CASSIDPEGSSGNTIYF
many	TRBV28	14	-	TRBJ1-2	TGTGCCAGCAGTTTCCAGGCCGCTAACTATGGCTACACCTTC	CASSFQAANYGYTF
many	TRBV2	15	-	TRBJ1-1	TGTGCCAGCAGTGCCCTGCGACAGCTTAACACTGAAGCTTTCTTT	CASSALRQLNTEAFF
many	TRBV27	12	-	TRBJ2-7	TGTGCCAGCTCGGACAACTCCTACGAGCAGTACTTC	CASSDNSYEQYF
many	TRBV2	18	TRBD2	TRBJ2-1	TGTGCCAGCAGGAGGTGGGGACTAGCGGTCCTCTCCTACAATGAGCAGTTCTTC	CASRRWGLAVLSYNEQFF
-	TRBV6-9	14	TRBD2	TRBJ2-5	TGTGCCAGCAGTTCGGGACTAGCGGGGGAGACCCAGTACTTC	CASSSGLAGETQYF
-	TRBV4-1	15	TRBD2	TRBJ2-5	TGCGCCAGCAGCCAAGTTAGCGGGAGGGATGAGACCCAGTACTTC	CASSQVSGRDETQYF
many	TRBV2	16	-	TRBJ2-1	TGTGCCAGCAGTGAAGCGGTGCAGGTCGACGAGGTTGAGCAGTTCTTC	CASSEAVQVDEVEQFF
few	TRBV12-3/TRBV12-4	14	TRBD2	TRBJ2-5	TGTGCCAGCAGTTTAGTAGGACTAGCCGAGACCCAGTACTTC	CASSLVGLAETQYF
many	TRBV5-1	14	TRBD1	TRBJ2-5	TGCGCCAGCTCCGGGACAGCTATTCAAGAGACCCAGTACTTC	CASSGTAIQETQYF
many	TRBV18	17	TRBD1	TRBJ1-1	TGTGCCAGCTCACCACTCGGACAGGGGGCGCGGGACACTGAAGCTTTCTTT	CASSPLGQGARDTEAFF
many	TRBV4-3	17	TRBD2	TRBJ2-1	TGCGCCAGCAGCCACCATATAGGACTAGAAGAATACAATGAGCAGTTCTTC	CASSHHIGLEEYNEQFF
many	TRBV12-3/TRBV12-4	12	-	TRBJ2-1	TGTGCCAGCAGTTTAGTGGGGTATAAGCAGTTCTTC	CASSLVGYKQFF
-	TRBV15	13	-	TRBJ1-1	TGTGCCACCGGCAGCCGGATGAACACCGAAGCTTTCTTT	CATGSRMNTEAFF
few	TRBV4-3	13	-	TRBJ2-1	TGCGCCAGCACCCGAAGCAGGTTAAATGAGCAGTTCTTC	CASTRSRLNEQFF
many	TRBV28	14	-	TRBJ1-1	TGTGCCAACTCACAGGGAAGGGGGAACACTGAAGCTTTCTTT	CANSQGRGNTEAFF